This TCR beta chain appears in the sequencing data of a study of cytomegalovirus exposure and HLA in healthy donors. Study details: The 100 to 150 validation repertoires matched the 666 first-cohort repertoires in platform, a later analysis reported.

Remarks on this clone: Its antigen remains unidentified.

The CDR3 is 16 residues long. Trimming cost V 4 bases and J 5 bases; bases outside gene matches: 11. Germline V gene data show CDR1 as MNHNS and CDR2 as SASEGT. Study observations and caveats: First-cohort TCR clusters tended to co-occur in the approximately 120 validation repertoires, a later analysis found. Researchers counted roughly 150 TCR beta chains as cytomegalovirus-associated.

Donors were drawn from the approximately 120-subject validation cohort, separate from the roughly 700-subject first cohort. The table came from immunoSEQ multiplex PCR; TCRdb's copy has only in-frame clones and leaves some out. The table has roughly 230,000 clones, about nine tenths seen once. The chain couples TRBV6-1 to TRBJ1-5; 7 nucleotides line up with TRBD1. Specimen: PBMCs. The clonotype comes from a woman in her twenties or thirties in good health and CMV-seronegative. CDR3 amino acids: CASSASPGGADQPQHF. The CDR3 DNA follows: TGTGCCAGCAGTGCCTCCCCAGGGGGGGCCGATCAGCCCCAGCATTTT.